This T cell receptor (beta chain) was profiled in a study of T cell responses to AZD1222 COVID-19 vaccine. V shed 5 bases and J shed 5 bases, with 9 bases lying between them. This CDR3 has 11 residues. Germline loops: CDR1 DFQATT, CDR2 SNEGSKA (reference sequence). Data came from immunoSEQ multiplex PCR; TCRdb stores just in-frame clones and leaves some out. The repertoire includes some 130,000 clones, under 90% of them detected once, and about 6% sits in the top ten. The V call is TRBV20-1, the J call TRBJ2-5; D is ambiguous. This clonotype was sampled from an adult in good health. This specimen was peripheral blood, taken on day 0 of AZD1222 vaccination. For the CDR3, the DNA is TGCAGTGCTTCTGCTCGGGAGACCCAGTACTTC. Amino acids: CSASARETQYF.